These 9 T cell receptor beta chains were sequenced from one sample in a study of shared clonotypes between healthy human individuals. The method was immunoSEQ multiplex PCR; TCRdb's version includes in-frame clones alone and lacks a portion of them. Among 450,000 to 500,000 clones listed, over 70% were seen once. Sequencing was carried out using PBMCs. The receptors come from a woman aged 40 to 55 in good health. Some clones in this sample may be carry-over from other donors' samples.

Concerning this clone: Since a far larger clone is one base different, this is likely a read error. V usage is TRBV30 and J usage is TRBJ2-5; D unclear. Germline V CDR1 and CDR2: GTSNPN, SVGIG (reference sequence). The CDR3 sequence is 14 residues long. The V end lost 2 bases, the J end lost 7 bases, and 17 bases lay between the germline ends. The CDR3 coding sequence is TGTGCCTGGAGTATAATCGGCAACCTTGGGACCCAGTACTTC. Protein: CAWSIIGNLGTQYF.

This rearrangement joins TRBV11-2 to TRBJ2-1, with 7 bases fitting TRBD2. The V gene's germline CDR1 is SGHAT and CDR2 FQNNGV. The CDR3 runs to 17 residues. V dropped 5 bases and J dropped 6; count of bases not matched to a gene: 16. CDR3 loop: CASSPGLVLHTPNEQFF. CDR3 coding DNA: TGTGCCAGCAGCCCTGGACTAGTTCTCCATACCCCCAATGAGCAGTTCTTC.

With respect to this clone: A clone one base away is much larger, so this may be a read error. Within the sample, other DNA sequences also encode this same CDR3. The chain combines TRBV5-1 with TRBJ2-1; D unresolved. The V end lost 4 bases, the J end lost 4 bases, and 15 bases lay between the germline ends. The CDR3 runs to 15 residues. Germline V gene data show CDR1 as SGHRS and CDR2 as YFSETQ. In DNA, the CDR3 is TGCGCCAGCAGCCCGTCCTCCCCGCGATACAATGAGCAGTTCTTC. Protein product: CASSPSSPRYNEQFF.

The gene calls are TRBV6-5 and TRBJ1-2; 9 bases align to TRBD1. This CDR3 spans 15 amino acids. V lost 5 bases to trimming and J lost 2 bases; unmatched junction nucleotides: 6. Germline lookup yields CDR1 MNHEY and CDR2 SVGAGI. CDR3 residues: CASSAQGAGNYGYTF. In nucleotides, the CDR3 is TGTGCCAGCAGTGCACAGGGGGCAGGCAACTATGGCTACACCTTC.

The chain employs TRBV7-9 and TRBJ2-1; TRBD2 matches 9 bases. Germline CDR1 reads SEHNR; CDR2 reads FQNEAQ (reference sequence). The CDR3 is 16 residues long. The J segment lost 7 bases and the V segment lost 4 bases, leaving 11 bases of the junction unmatched. Written as DNA, the CDR3 is TGTGCCAGCAGCTCGGGGGGTAGCGGGAGCTTGAATGAGCAGTTCTTC. Amino acid sequence: CASSSGGSGSLNEQFF.

About this clone: This likely stems from a read error, as it lies one base from a far larger clone. The J gene is TRBJ2-3, the V gene TRBV9, with unresolved D. The CDR3 has 12 amino acids. Germline V gives CDR1 SGDLS, CDR2 YYNGEE. The CDR3, as DNA: TGTACCAGCAGCCTCCTACTGGATACGCAGTATTTT. Translation gives CTSSLLLDTQYF.

CDR3 DNA sequence: TGTGCCAGCAGTCAGCGGGAAACTTACAATGAGCAGTTCTTC. Translated, it gives CASSQRETYNEQFF. The gene calls are TRBV28 and TRBJ2-1; 7 positions agree with TRBD2. This CDR3 has 14 residues. Trimming cost V 5 bases and J 4 bases; bases outside gene matches: 5. CDR1 and CDR2 (germline): MDHEN, SYDVKM.

This clone was picked up a small number of times. This rearrangement joins TRBV5-1 to TRBJ1-1, with 9 positions matching TRBD1. The CDR3 has 15 residues. Germline-derived CDR1 and CDR2 are SGHRS and YFSETQ. V shed 0 bases, J shed 4 bases, and the junction held 4 bases outside the gene matches. The CDR3 sequence is CASSLGDRDPTEAFF. CDR3 bases: TGCGCCAGCAGCTTGGGGGACAGGGATCCCACTGAAGCTTTCTTT.

Note on this clone: Just one base apart from a much larger clone, this may be a read error. At the DNA level, this CDR3 is encoded by other sequences in the same sample as well. The V and J genes are TRBV15 and TRBJ2-1; perhaps TRBD1 as D (5 bases). Trimming pared 1 base from V and 13 bases from J, leaving 17 bases between. The CDR3 is made up of 14 amino acids. CDR1 and CDR2 (germline): LNHNV, YYDKDF (reference sequence). The CDR3 nucleotides read TGTGCCACCAGCAGAGCCGGTGACAGTAGGGAACAGTTCTTC. Its protein product is CATSRAGDSREQFF.